This T cell receptor (beta chain) was observed in a study of shared clonotypes between healthy human individuals. Study-wide points: In contrast to clonotypes shared by all four donors, non-shared clonotypes had lower generation probabilities.

Assay: immunoSEQ multiplex PCR; the TCRdb copy retains only in-frame clones and omits some. The sample comprises approximately 2.5 million clones, around 94% of which are singletons, and over 0.12% rests with the top ten. CDR1 and CDR2 (germline): SNHLY, FYNNEI. CDR3 length: 15 amino acids. Trimming removed 1 base from V and 5 bases from J, with 14 bases in between. In regard to this clone: Its specificity is unknown.

This sequence joins TRBV2 and TRBJ2-5; maybe TRBD2 (6 bases). This receptor was identified in a man between 18 and 29 years old in good health. The sequenced sample consisted of naive CD4+ T cells sorted from blood. The subset: CD45RA+ positively selected. In DNA, the CDR3 is TGTGCCAGCAGTGAAGAGGCGGGATGGCGGGAGACCCAGTACTTC. It specifies CASSEEAGWRETQYF.